The 5 T cell receptor beta chains given below trace back to one sample, sequenced in a study of cytomegalovirus exposure and HLA in healthy donors. A multiplex PCR was run with 60 Vbeta primers and 13 Jbeta primers. Libraries were prepared by immunoSEQ multiplex PCR; TCRdb keeps only in-frame clonotypes and omits some of them. The sample has approximately 120,000 clones, around three quarters seen once; the top ten hold roughly 9.6%. The sequenced sample consisted of PBMCs. The receptors were sampled from a man under 40 in good health and CMV-seropositive.

The chain has TRBV30 and TRBJ1-4, with no clear D. V was clipped by 2 bases and J by 4 bases, with 14 bases between them. Germline V gives CDR1 GTSNPN, CDR2 SVGIG (reference sequence). This CDR3 is 15 amino acids long. In DNA form, the CDR3 reads TGTGCCTGGAGTAATTGGAGATTAAGTAATGAAAAACTGTTTTTT. It translates to CAWSNWRLSNEKLFF.

This clone has only one observation. The chain's CDR3 is CATHPSGTEPYEQYF. DNA of the CDR3: TGTGCCACCCATCCATCCGGGACAGAGCCCTACGAGCAGTACTTC. The chain combines TRBV19 with TRBJ2-7; TRBD1 matches at 7 bases. V trimming: 10 bases; J trimming: 2 bases; junction bases outside the gene matches: 14. The CDR3 is made up of 15 amino acids. Per the germline V gene, CDR1 is LNHDA and CDR2 is SQIVND (reference sequence).

This chain links TRBV21-1 with TRBJ1-1; no check of the table's D call, TRBD1, against the DNA was made. TRBV21-1 is noted as a pseudogene. The CDR3 loop spans 14 amino acids. The CDR3 sequence is CASSKGRGNTEAFF. In DNA form, the CDR3 reads TGTGCCAGCAGCAAAGGCAGGGGGAACACTGAAGCTTTCTTT.

This clone was observed a few times. The J gene is TRBJ2-3, the V gene TRBV19, with 7 positions matching TRBD1. Trimming took 8 bases from V and 4 from J; bases not matched to a gene: 9. The germline V gene has CDR1 LNHDA and CDR2 SQIVND (reference sequence). The CDR3 is made up of 14 amino acids. CDR3: CASESTGLADTQYF. The CDR3 DNA reads TGTGCCAGTGAATCGACAGGGTTGGCAGATACGCAGTATTTT.

The V and J genes are TRBV28 and TRBJ2-5, with 8 bases identical to TRBD1. The CDR3 runs to 15 residues. J was trimmed by 5 bases and V by 3 bases; bases with no gene match: 8. The germline V gene has CDR1 MDHEN and CDR2 SYDVKM. In DNA form, the CDR3 reads TGTGCCAGCAGTTTTCACGGACAGGGCCGGGAGACCCAGTACTTC. It specifies CASSFHGQGRETQYF.